Below, 5 T cell receptor beta chains from the same sample are listed, as sequenced in a study of CD8 T cells in ankylosing spondylitis (dated by TCRdb to about 2017). General conclusions and limits of the study: Blood from ankylosing spondylitis patients appeared to be characterized by a TCR beta motif composed of roughly eight highly homologous amino acid variants.

Their antigens remain unidentified. Receptor amplification or capture employed 5' RACE. The sequencer listed for this sample is Illumina HiSeq 2500. In-frame beta chains were kept once TCRdb had trimmed the public reads at Q25 with fastp and called clones with MiXCR. Under each unique CDR3 protein, matching rows form one entry showing the most common genes and DNA. For this sample there are some 400,000 distinct CDR3 sequences; more than 20% appear just once. The top ten constitute about 16% of the sample. Sequencing was performed on blood, either unsorted or a sorted T cell fraction (not recorded which). These receptors originate from a male donor with ankylosing spondylitis.

The chain combines TRBV29-1 with TRBJ2-3; perhaps D is TRBD1 or TRBD2 (5 bases each). Germline V gives CDR1 SQVTM, CDR2 ANQGSEA. CDR3 length: 12 amino acids. The V end lost 3 bases, the J end lost 8 bases, and 12 bases lay between the germline ends. The CDR3 sequence: CSVEGDQTTQYF. DNA of the CDR3: TGCAGCGTTGAGGGGGATCAGACTACGCAGTATTTT.

V gene TRBV6-1 combines with J gene TRBJ1-2; 9 bases are a match to TRBD1. This CDR3 spans 13 amino acids. Germline V gene sequence: CDR1 MNHNS, CDR2 SASEGT. The trim removed 6 bases at V and 4 bases at J, leaving 3 bases unmatched. The CDR3 loop is CASRSGQGYGYTF. Written as DNA, the CDR3 is TGTGCCAGCAGATCGGGACAGGGCTATGGCTACACCTTC.

In this sample, this clonotype turned up a few times. The rearrangement joins TRBV7-7 to TRBJ2-5, with 10 bases that match TRBD2. The CDR3 consists of 15 residues. The V gene's germline CDR1 is SSHAT and CDR2 FNYEAQ (reference sequence). V shed 4 bases, J shed 4 bases, and the junction held 6 bases outside the gene matches. The CDR3, as DNA: TGTGCCAGCAGCTCGATGCTAGCGGGAGTAGAGACCCAGTACTTC. Translated: CASSSMLAGVETQYF.

The V and J genes are TRBV3-1 and TRBJ2-7; TRBD1 matches at 10 bases. Germline CDR1 and CDR2: LGHDT and YNNKEL (reference sequence). The CDR3 runs 14 residues. V shed 1 base and J 3 bases; nucleotides not matched to a gene: 0. CDR3 sequence reads: CASSQGTGGYEQYF. The DNA for the CDR3 is TGTGCCAGCAGCCAAGGGACAGGGGGCTACGAGCAGTACTTC.

This clonotype has only a few counts. This CDR3 reads CAMGSGLVGNEQFF. CDR3 DNA: TGTGCCATGGGTAGCGGATTAGTCGGCAATGAGCAGTTCTTC. The chain combines TRBV10-3 with TRBJ2-1, with a possible D match to TRBD2 (6 bases). CDR1 is ENHRY and CDR2 is SYGVKD in the germline V gene. CDR3 length equals 14 residues. V was trimmed by 9 bases and J by 6 bases, leaving 18 bases between them.